This TCR beta chain stems from a study of response to subunit inactivated influenza vaccine. TCRdb fed the RT-PCR reads into MiXCR, producing one record per CDR3 protein. The sample yields about 480,000 distinct CDR3 sequences, roughly 23% seen once. CDR3 length: 15 amino acids. The ends were cut back, 2 bases at V and 3 bases at J, with 11 bases in the middle. CDR1 is MNHEY, CDR2 SVGEGT, per germline. The sequence was obtained from a man aged 50-60 years who received an inactivated influenza vaccine. This material consisted of CD4+ T cells sorted from PBMCs, taken 5 days after vaccination. V gene TRBV6-2 or TRBV6-3 combines with J gene TRBJ1-5; a possible D gene is TRBD1 (5 bases). DNA of the CDR3: TGTGCCAGCAGTTACGGGCAGGGTGACAATCAGCCCCAGCATTTT. This encodes CASSYGQGDNQPQHF.